Below, one T cell receptor beta chain is given with its context. This specimen belongs to a study of blood T cell repertoires in COVID-19. Study summary: The United States, Italy and Spain provided the acute and convalescent COVID-19 samples.

Data came from immunoSEQ multiplex PCR; TCRdb stores just in-frame clones and leaves some out. In the table there are roughly 190,000 clones, roughly 86% of which are singletons. The CDR3 totals 14 residues. CDR1 and CDR2 (germline): SGHRS, YFSETQ. J gave up 5 bases and V 0 bases, and 4 bases lay outside the gene matches. This sequence originates from a man between 65 and 79 years old with acute or convalescent COVID-19. The J gene is TRBJ2-5, the V gene TRBV5-1; 7 bases map to TRBD2. Sequencing was done on a sample of peripheral blood. This CDR3 is CASSLDGGFETQYF. The CDR3 nucleotides read TGCGCCAGCAGCTTGGACGGGGGGTTCGAGACCCAGTACTTC.